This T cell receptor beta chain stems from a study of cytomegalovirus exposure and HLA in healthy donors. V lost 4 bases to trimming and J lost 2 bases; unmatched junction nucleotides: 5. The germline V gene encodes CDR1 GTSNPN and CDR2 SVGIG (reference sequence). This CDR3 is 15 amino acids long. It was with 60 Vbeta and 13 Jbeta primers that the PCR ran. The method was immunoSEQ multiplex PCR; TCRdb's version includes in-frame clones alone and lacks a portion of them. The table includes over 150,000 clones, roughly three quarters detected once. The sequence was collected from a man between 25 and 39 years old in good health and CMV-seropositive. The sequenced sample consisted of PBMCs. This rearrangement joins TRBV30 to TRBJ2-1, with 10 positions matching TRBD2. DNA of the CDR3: TGTGCCTGGAATTTAGGGACTAGCGCCTACAATGAGCAGTTCTTC. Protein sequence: CAWNLGTSAYNEQFF.